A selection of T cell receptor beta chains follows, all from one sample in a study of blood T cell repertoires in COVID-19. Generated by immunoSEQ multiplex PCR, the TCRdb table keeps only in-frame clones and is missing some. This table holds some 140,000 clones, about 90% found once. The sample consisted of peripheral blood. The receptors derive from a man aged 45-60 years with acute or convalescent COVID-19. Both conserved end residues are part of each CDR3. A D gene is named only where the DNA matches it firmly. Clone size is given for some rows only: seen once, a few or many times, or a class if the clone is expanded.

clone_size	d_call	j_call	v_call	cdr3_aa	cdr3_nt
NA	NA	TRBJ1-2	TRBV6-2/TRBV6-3	CASSLTANYGYTF	TGTGCCAGCAGCCTCACGGCTAACTATGGCTACACCTTC
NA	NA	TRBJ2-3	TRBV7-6	CASSDGPGRTDTQYF	TGTGCCAGCAGCGACGGACCGGGGAGGACAGATACGCAGTATTTT
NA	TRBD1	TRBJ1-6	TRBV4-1	CASSQTGTDSSYNSPLHF	TGCGCCAGCAGCCAAACCGGGACAGATAGCTCCTATAATTCACCCCTCCACTTT
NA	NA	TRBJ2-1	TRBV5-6	CASSLPAYNEQFF	TGTGCCAGCAGCTTGCCGGCCTACAATGAGCAGTTCTTC
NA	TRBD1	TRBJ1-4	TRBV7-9	CASSPTGGGFEKLFF	TGTGCCAGCAGCCCGACAGGGGGCGGTTTTGAAAAACTGTTTTTT
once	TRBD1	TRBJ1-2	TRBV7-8	CASSLFRQGQYGYTF	TGTGCCAGCAGCTTATTCCGACAGGGACAATATGGCTACACCTTC
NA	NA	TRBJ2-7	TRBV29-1	CSVEGGQSSYEQYF	TGCAGCGTTGAGGGGGGGCAGAGCTCCTACGAGCAGTACTTC
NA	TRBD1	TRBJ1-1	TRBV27	CASSLQGQGAGLGEAFF	TGTGCCAGCAGTTTACAGGGACAGGGGGCCGGTTTAGGTGAAGCTTTCTTT
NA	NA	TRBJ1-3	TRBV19	CASTLSWTAGNTIYF	TGTGCCAGTACCCTGAGTTGGACAGCTGGAAACACCATATATTTT
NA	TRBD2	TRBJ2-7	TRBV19	CASSGGRAYEQYF	TGTGCCAGTAGCGGCGGGAGGGCCTACGAGCAGTACTTC
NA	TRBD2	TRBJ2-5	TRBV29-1	CSVEDLAGVQETQYF	TGCAGCGTTGAAGATCTAGCGGGGGTCCAAGAGACCCAGTACTTC
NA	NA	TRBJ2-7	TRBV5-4	CASGLAGGYEQYF	TGTGCCAGCGGACTAGCAGGGGGTTACGAGCAGTACTTC
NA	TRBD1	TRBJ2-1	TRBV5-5	CASSFLDTGVAYNEQFF	TGTGCCAGCAGCTTTCTTGATACAGGGGTTGCCTACAATGAGCAGTTCTTC
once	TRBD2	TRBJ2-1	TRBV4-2	CASSQGSDGGAYNEQFF	TGTGCCAGCAGCCAAGGCTCTGACGGGGGGGCCTACAATGAGCAGTTCTTC
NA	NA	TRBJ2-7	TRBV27	CASSLAGAYEQYF	TGTGCCAGCAGTTTGGCAGGGGCCTACGAGCAGTACTTC